A selection of T cell receptor beta chains follows, all from one sample in a study of blood T cell repertoires in COVID-19. TCRdb's table, derived via immunoSEQ multiplex PCR, lists solely in-frame clones and lacks some. The profile shows under 100,000 clones, about 81% of them singletons. The sample comprised peripheral blood. The receptors originated from a human donor in a cohort sampled during active COVID-19. CDR3s include the opening cysteine and the closing phenylalanine or tryptophan. The order of the fields is V gene, J gene, clone size, D gene, CDR3 length, CDR3 DNA, CDR3 protein. D genes are given only for firm matches. Clone size is not always given. Where it is, it says once, few, many or a class for expanded clones.

v_gene: TRBV9; j_gene: TRBJ2-7; abundance: .; d_gene: .; len: 14; CDR3nt: TGTGCCAGCTCCGGGGTCGATTGGTCCTACGAGCAGTACTTC; CDR3aa: CASSGVDWSYEQYF
v_gene: TRBV5-5; j_gene: TRBJ2-2; abundance: .; d_gene: TRBD1; len: 18; CDR3nt: TGTGCCAGCAGCTTGTTGCAGGGGGCACCTTCGAACACCGGGGAGCTGTTTTTT; CDR3aa: CASSLLQGAPSNTGELFF
v_gene: TRBV19; j_gene: TRBJ1-6; abundance: .; d_gene: .; len: 12; CDR3nt: TGTGCCAGTGGAGTCATTAATTCACCCCTCCACTTT; CDR3aa: CASGVINSPLHF
v_gene: TRBV6-2/TRBV6-3; j_gene: TRBJ2-7; abundance: few; d_gene: .; len: 13; CDR3nt: TGTGCCAGCAGTTACGGCTACGGGGGCGAGCAGTACTTC; CDR3aa: CASSYGYGGEQYF
v_gene: TRBV15; j_gene: TRBJ2-1; abundance: .; d_gene: TRBD2; len: 16; CDR3nt: TGTGCCACCAGCGCGAGGGAGGGACTAGCGATCGGTGAGCAGTTCTTC; CDR3aa: CATSAREGLAIGEQFF
v_gene: TRBV2; j_gene: TRBJ1-2; abundance: .; d_gene: TRBD1; len: 15; CDR3nt: TGTGCCAGCACCGTACAGGGGGCGGCAGGGTATGGCTACACCTTC; CDR3aa: CASTVQGAAGYGYTF
v_gene: TRBV28; j_gene: TRBJ1-4; abundance: .; d_gene: .; len: 16; CDR3nt: TGTGCCAGCAGGACCTCATGGGCCGGAGGGAATGAAAAACTGTTTTTT; CDR3aa: CASRTSWAGGNEKLFF
v_gene: TRBV4-1; j_gene: TRBJ2-5; abundance: .; d_gene: TRBD2; len: 15; CDR3nt: TGCGCCAGCAGCCAAGAAGGGACTAGCGTAGAGACCCAGTACTTC; CDR3aa: CASSQEGTSVETQYF
v_gene: TRBV5-6; j_gene: TRBJ1-2; abundance: .; d_gene: .; len: 16; CDR3nt: TGTGCCAGCAGCCGTGGGGTATTGAGGGCCTCCTATGGCTACACCTTC; CDR3aa: CASSRGVLRASYGYTF
v_gene: TRBV7-9; j_gene: TRBJ2-5; abundance: .; d_gene: .; len: 14; CDR3nt: TGTGCCAGCAGCTTTACCGGGGGCCAAGAGACCCAGTACTTC; CDR3aa: CASSFTGGQETQYF
v_gene: TRBV7-8; j_gene: TRBJ1-5; abundance: .; d_gene: .; len: 13; CDR3nt: TGTGCCAGCAGTGGGTTACAGGGACAGCCCCAGCATTTT; CDR3aa: CASSGLQGQPQHF
v_gene: TRBV5-1; j_gene: TRBJ1-1; abundance: .; d_gene: .; len: 15; CDR3nt: TGCGCCAGCAGCTTGGCAACAGGTGGGGTCTCTGAAGCTTTCTTT; CDR3aa: CASSLATGGVSEAFF
v_gene: TRBV18; j_gene: TRBJ2-5; abundance: .; d_gene: .; len: 15; CDR3nt: TGTGCCAGCTCACCCCAGGGATTCGGACAAGAGACCCAGTACTTC; CDR3aa: CASSPQGFGQETQYF
v_gene: TRBV27; j_gene: TRBJ2-2; abundance: .; d_gene: TRBD2; len: 18; CDR3nt: TGTGCCAGCAGTATCCGACTAGCGGGCGAAACGAACACCGGGGAGCTGTTTTTT; CDR3aa: CASSIRLAGETNTGELFF
v_gene: TRBV5-1; j_gene: TRBJ2-7; abundance: once; d_gene: TRBD1; len: 15; CDR3nt: TGCGCCAGCAGAACCGGGACAGGAGATTCCTACGAGCAGTACTTC; CDR3aa: CASRTGTGDSYEQYF
v_gene: TRBV7-8; j_gene: TRBJ1-5; abundance: few; d_gene: TRBD1; len: 15; CDR3nt: TGTGCCAGCAGCGTCGACAGGGGGCTACGGCAGCCCCAGCATTTT; CDR3aa: CASSVDRGLRQPQHF
v_gene: TRBV6-5; j_gene: TRBJ1-1; abundance: .; d_gene: TRBD1; len: 14; CDR3nt: TGTGCCAGCAGTTACCAGGGGGGGAACACTGAAGCTTTCTTT; CDR3aa: CASSYQGGNTEAFF
v_gene: TRBV4-1; j_gene: TRBJ1-1; abundance: .; d_gene: .; len: 16; CDR3nt: TGCGCCAGCAGCCAAGGCCGCGGGACCTTGAACACTGAAGCTTTCTTT; CDR3aa: CASSQGRGTLNTEAFF
v_gene: TRBV27; j_gene: TRBJ1-4; abundance: .; d_gene: .; len: 15; CDR3nt: TGTGCCAGCAGTTTGAGAGGCCTTTGGTACGAAAAACTGTTTTTT; CDR3aa: CASSLRGLWYEKLFF
v_gene: TRBV7-9; j_gene: TRBJ1-1; abundance: .; d_gene: .; len: 14; CDR3nt: TGTGCCAGCAGCTTAGCGGGGGGGAACACTGAAGCTTTCTTT; CDR3aa: CASSLAGGNTEAFF
v_gene: TRBV3-1/TRBV3-2; j_gene: TRBJ2-3; abundance: .; d_gene: TRBD2; len: 16; CDR3nt: TGTGCCAGCAGCCCCAGGGCTAGCGGGGATCAAGATACGCAGTATTTT; CDR3aa: CASSPRASGDQDTQYF
v_gene: TRBV9; j_gene: TRBJ2-3; abundance: few; d_gene: TRBD2; len: 16; CDR3nt: TGTGCCAGCAGCCTCCCACTAGCGGGGGGGGCAGATACGCAGTATTTT; CDR3aa: CASSLPLAGGADTQYF
v_gene: TRBV18; j_gene: TRBJ1-1; abundance: .; d_gene: .; len: 14; CDR3nt: TGTGCCAGCTCTGGAGACAGGCTGAACACTGAAGCTTTCTTT; CDR3aa: CASSGDRLNTEAFF
v_gene: TRBV18; j_gene: TRBJ2-3; abundance: .; d_gene: TRBD1; len: 17; CDR3nt: TGTGCCAGCTCACCGCTCGGACAGGGGGCGCGAGCAGATACGCAGTATTTT; CDR3aa: CASSPLGQGARADTQYF
v_gene: TRBV7-3; j_gene: TRBJ2-1; abundance: once; d_gene: TRBD2; len: 16; CDR3nt: TGTGCCAGCAGCTCCCAGGGCGCGGGGGGGCTGAGTGAGCAGTTCTTC; CDR3aa: CASSSQGAGGLSEQFF
v_gene: TRBV7-9; j_gene: TRBJ2-3; abundance: .; d_gene: TRBD2; len: 15; CDR3nt: TGTGCCAGCAGCGACGGACTAGCGGCCACAGATACGCAGTATTTT; CDR3aa: CASSDGLAATDTQYF
v_gene: TRBV18; j_gene: TRBJ1-5; abundance: .; d_gene: .; len: 15; CDR3nt: TGTGCCAGCTCACCACAGGGGTCTATCAATCAGCCCCAGCATTTT; CDR3aa: CASSPQGSINQPQHF